The 22 T cell receptor beta chains listed next were all sequenced from one sample in a study of blood T cell repertoires in COVID-19. The table came from immunoSEQ multiplex PCR; TCRdb's copy has only in-frame clones and leaves some out. The repertoire holds around 280,000 clones, with approximately 86% as singletons. Source material: peripheral blood. The receptors come from a woman in her forties or fifties with active or convalescent COVID-19.

The chain recombines TRBV4-1 with TRBJ2-1; 13 bases fit TRBD2. Trimming cost V 0 bases and J 8 bases; bases outside gene matches: 7. The V gene's germline CDR1 is MGHRA and CDR2 YSYEKL. The CDR3 sequence is 17 residues long. CDR3 bases: TGCGCCAGCAGCCAAGATCGGGGACTAGCGGGAATCGATGAGCAGTTCTTC. Amino acid sequence: CASSQDRGLAGIDEQFF.

The chain uses TRBV5-4 and TRBJ1-4, with D tentatively TRBD1 (6 bases). The CDR3 loop spans 17 amino acids. In germline, CDR1 is SGHNT, CDR2 YYREEE (reference sequence). The ends were cut back, 2 bases at V and 8 bases at J, with 22 bases in the middle. The CDR3 DNA reads as TGTGCCAGCAGCTTAAGCGGCAGGGGCGTGGAGAGAGAAAAACTGTTTTTT. It encodes CASSLSGRGVEREKLFF.

This chain uses TRBV11-3 with TRBJ2-1, with D possibly being TRBD2 (6 bases). The CDR3 runs 15 residues. CDR1 is SGHNT and CDR2 is YENEEA in the germline V gene. The ends were cut back, 5 bases at V and 3 bases at J, with 14 bases in the middle. In DNA form, the CDR3 reads TGTGCCAGCAGCCCCGTAACGGGAGACTACAATGAGCAGTTCTTC. Its translation is CASSPVTGDYNEQFF. Based on the CDR3 plus reference TRBV11-3 and TRBJ2-1, the full variable domain is EAGVVQSPRYKIIEKKQPVAFWCNPISGHNTLYWYLQNLGQGPELLIRYENEEAVDDSQLPKDRFSAERLKGVDSTLKIQPAELGDSAVYLCASSPVTGDYNEQFFGPGTRLTVL.

The V and J genes are TRBV3-1 (or the pseudogene TRBV3-2) and TRBJ2-7; D is unclear. This CDR3 contains 16 residues. Trimming removed 1 base from V and 3 bases from J, with 16 bases in between. CDR1 is LGHDT and CDR2 is YNNKEL in the germline V gene (reference sequence). The CDR3 nucleotides read TGTGCCAGCAGCCAAGGGCGAAGGAAAAACAGCTACGAGCAGTACTTC. Its translation: CASSQGRRKNSYEQYF.

V is TRBV29-1 and J is TRBJ2-7; D remains unclear. The V gene's germline CDR1 is SQVTM and CDR2 ANQGSEA. Trimming shortened V by 4 bases and J by 6 bases, and 16 bases separated the two germline ends. The CDR3 has 13 amino acids. DNA for the CDR3: TGCAGCGTTGCAGGTGGCAGCCCCCGCGAGCAGTACTTC. It codes for CSVAGGSPREQYF.

This chain connects TRBV7-9 to TRBJ1-4; 7 bases line up with TRBD1. Germline V gives CDR1 SEHNR, CDR2 FQNEAQ (reference sequence). V dropped 5 bases and J dropped 4; count of bases not matched to a gene: 4. The CDR3 sequence is 14 residues long. CDR3 coding DNA: TGTGCCAGCAGCCCGGGACAGTTTAATGAAAAACTGTTTTTT. Translated, it gives CASSPGQFNEKLFF.

This chain connects TRBV11-3 to TRBJ2-1; 8 bases align to TRBD2. The V segment lost 2 bases and the J segment 10 bases; nucleotides outside the gene matches: 1. The CDR3 runs 12 residues. Germline loops: CDR1 SGHNT, CDR2 YENEEA. CDR3 residues: CASSLREGEQFF. The CDR3, as DNA: TGTGCCAGCAGCTTACGGGAGGGCGAGCAGTTCTTC.

The chain joins TRBV15 to TRBJ2-3; D possibly corresponds to TRBD2 (5 bases). This CDR3 has 18 amino acids. V lost 0 bases to trimming and J lost 2 bases, with 18 bases between them. The germline CDR1 and CDR2 sequences are LNHNV and YYDKDF (reference sequence). CDR3: CATSRDSQKEDYTDTQYF. CDR3 DNA sequence: TGTGCCACCAGCAGAGATTCCCAGAAGGAAGACTACACAGATACGCAGTATTTT.

Remarks on this clone: Within the sample, other DNA sequences also encode this same CDR3. The chain carries TRBV5-1 and TRBJ2-5, with 9 nucleotides matching TRBD2. Germline V gene lookup returns CDR1 SGHRS and CDR2 YFSETQ. CDR3 length equals 15 residues. J lost 2 bases, V lost 2 bases, and 4 bases had no gene match. CDR3 amino acids: CASSLSGRRQETQYF. The CDR3 DNA reads as TGCGCCAGCAGCTTAAGCGGGAGGAGGCAAGAGACCCAGTACTTC.

The chain combines TRBV27 with TRBJ2-7; 9 positions agree with TRBD1. This CDR3 region has 17 residues. V shed 5 bases, J shed 4 bases, and the junction held 15 bases outside the gene matches. From germline, CDR1 is MNHEY and CDR2 SMNVEV (reference sequence). CDR3 in amino acids: CASSPHLWDREDYEQYF. The CDR3 coding sequence is TGTGCCAGCAGTCCCCACCTCTGGGACAGGGAGGATTACGAGCAGTACTTC.

V usage is TRBV19 and J usage is TRBJ1-3; TRBD1 matches at 8 bases. CDR1 and CDR2 (germline): LNHDA, SQIVND (reference sequence). V trimming: 9 bases; J trimming: 1 base; junction bases outside the gene matches: 8. This CDR3 spans 15 amino acids. The DNA for the CDR3 is TGTGCCAGCCTTAGGACAGGGAGGTCTGGAAACACCATATATTTT. Translating it yields CASLRTGRSGNTIYF.

The chain couples TRBV3-1 (or the pseudogene TRBV3-2) to TRBJ2-5, with 9 bases identical to TRBD2. The CDR3 loop spans 15 amino acids. Per germline, CDR1 LGHDT and CDR2 YNNKEL (reference sequence). The J segment lost 7 bases and the V segment lost 0 bases, leaving 6 bases of the junction unmatched. As DNA, the CDR3 is TGTGCCAGCAGCCAAGAAACTAGCGGGCGTGGGACCCAGTACTTC. Its protein is CASSQETSGRGTQYF.

The chain combines TRBV9 with TRBJ1-1; possible D gene TRBD1, 6 bases. This CDR3 is 16 amino acids long. V shed 4 bases and J shed 3 bases, with 19 bases lying between them. The V gene's germline CDR1 is SGDLS and CDR2 YYNGEE. CDR3 in amino acids: CASSTSSDRWDTEAFF. CDR3 in DNA: TGTGCCAGCAGCACCTCATCTGACAGGTGGGACACTGAAGCTTTCTTT.

This chain links TRBV5-6 with TRBJ2-1, with TRBD2 as a possible D gene (5 bases). The CDR3 length is 12 residues. Germline assignment: CDR1 SGHDT and CDR2 YYEEEE. Trimming left V 5 bases short and J 6 bases short, with 9 bases between. CDR3 region: CASSDTSNEQFF. The CDR3 DNA reads TGTGCCAGCAGTGATACTAGCAATGAGCAGTTCTTC.

The genes are TRBV28 and TRBJ2-7; 7 nucleotides agree with TRBD2. The CDR3 length is 15 residues. CDR1 MDHEN and CDR2 SYDVKM come from the germline V gene. Trimming cost V 5 bases and J 3 bases; bases outside gene matches: 10. The CDR3 spells CASSGGGEGFYEQYF. As DNA, the CDR3 is TGTGCCAGCAGTGGCGGAGGGGAGGGGTTCTACGAGCAGTACTTC.

This clone was observed a handful of times. The chain uses TRBV3-1 (or the pseudogene TRBV3-2) and TRBJ1-3; D is unresolved. The CDR3 is 15 residues long. Trimming removed 5 bases from V and 3 bases from J, with 14 bases in between. Germline CDR1 and CDR2: LGHDT and YNNKEL (reference sequence). The CDR3 spells CASSSLVGGGNTIYF. DNA for the CDR3: TGTGCCAGCAGCTCACTAGTGGGAGGTGGAAACACCATATATTTT.

The rearrangement links TRBV7-8 to TRBJ1-1, with D maybe TRBD1 (5 bases). Germline V CDR1 and CDR2: SGHVS, FQNEAQ. The CDR3 runs 15 residues. The ends were cut back, 5 bases at V and 7 bases at J, with 20 bases in the middle. The CDR3 spells CASSPRLSRGNEAFF. In DNA form, the CDR3 reads TGTGCCAGCAGCCCAAGGTTAAGCCGGGGGAATGAAGCTTTCTTT.

The chain employs TRBV5-4 and TRBJ2-1; TRBD2 might be the D (5 bases). Germline V gene data show CDR1 as SGHNT and CDR2 as YYREEE (reference sequence). Trimming pared 0 bases from V and 3 bases from J, leaving 10 bases between. The CDR3 runs to 15 residues. CDR3 coding DNA: TGTGCCAGCAGCTTGGCTGGGAGTGGCTACAATGAGCAGTTCTTC. It yields the protein CASSLAGSGYNEQFF.

The V gene is TRBV18, the J gene TRBJ2-1; TRBD2 matches 13 bases. Germline V gene lookup returns CDR1 KGHSH and CDR2 LQKENI. This CDR3 comprises 16 residues. The ends lost 4 bases at V and 10 bases at J; junction bases unmatched: 10. This chain's CDR3 is CASSHPLAGGPREQFF. The CDR3 region has the DNA TGTGCCAGCTCACACCCACTAGCGGGAGGGCCTCGCGAGCAGTTCTTC.

The chain carries TRBV28 and TRBJ2-7; D unresolved. CDR1 and CDR2 from the germline V gene are MDHEN and SYDVKM. The ends were cut back, 5 bases at V and 3 bases at J, with 11 bases in the middle. The CDR3 has 13 residues. The CDR3 protein is CASSANLGYEQYF. The CDR3 DNA is TGTGCCAGCAGTGCGAATCTCGGCTACGAGCAGTACTTC.

The chain combines TRBV30 with TRBJ2-1, with D possibly TRBD2 on 5 matching bases. V was pared by 4 bases and J by 4 bases, with 17 bases between. The CDR3 is 15 residues long. The germline V gene has CDR1 GTSNPN and CDR2 SVGIG (reference sequence). CDR3 coding DNA: TGTGCCTGGACCACGAAGGAGGCGGAATACAATGAGCAGTTCTTC. It is translated as CAWTTKEAEYNEQFF.

About this clone: The same CDR3 arises from other DNA sequences in this sample as well. The chain links TRBV28 to TRBJ1-3; 7 bases match TRBD1. The CDR3 covers 14 residues. The J segment lost 7 bases and the V segment lost 4 bases, leaving 7 bases of the junction unmatched. Germline loops: CDR1 MDHEN, CDR2 SYDVKM. DNA for the CDR3: TGTGCCAGCAGTTCAACAGGGGTAGGGAACACCATATATTTT. Protein product: CASSSTGVGNTIYF.